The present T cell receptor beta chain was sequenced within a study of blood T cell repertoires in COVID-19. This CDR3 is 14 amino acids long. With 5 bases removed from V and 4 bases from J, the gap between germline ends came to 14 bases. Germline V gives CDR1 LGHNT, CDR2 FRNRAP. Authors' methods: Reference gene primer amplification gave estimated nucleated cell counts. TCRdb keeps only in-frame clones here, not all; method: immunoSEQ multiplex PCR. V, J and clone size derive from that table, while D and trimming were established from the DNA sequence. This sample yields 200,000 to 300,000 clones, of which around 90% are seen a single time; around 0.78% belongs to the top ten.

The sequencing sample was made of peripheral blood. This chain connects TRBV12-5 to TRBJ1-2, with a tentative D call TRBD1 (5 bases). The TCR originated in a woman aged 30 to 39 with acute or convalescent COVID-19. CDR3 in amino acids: CASGPRGGFYGYTF. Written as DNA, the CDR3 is TGTGCTAGTGGTCCCCGGGGGGGGTTCTATGGCTACACCTTC.